One and the same sample provided the 17 T cell receptor beta chains below, sequenced in a study of read filtering for tumor transcriptome and immune sequencing. From 300 to 400 ng of RNA, a library with molecular barcoded alpha/delta and beta/gamma adaptors was made. MiXCR was run by TCRdb on the reads, yielding one entry per CDR3 protein. The sample lists about 130,000 distinct CDR3 sequences, 13% seen once, with approximately 10% in the top ten. Sequencing input: a population of CD138-negative cells sorted from bone marrow. Every receptor here comes from a donor at least 40 years old with multiple myeloma.

This clonotype showed up many times. This chain joins TRBV20-1 and TRBJ2-1; maybe TRBD1 (6 bases). CDR3 length equals 17 residues. Germline-derived CDR1 and CDR2 are DFQATT and SNEGSKA (reference sequence). Trimming cost V 3 bases and J 7 bases, with 25 bases left between them. The CDR3 DNA sequence: TGCAGTGCTAGCCCAGGGGATGGCAATTGGGCGGAGAATGAGCAGTTCTTC. Translating gives CSASPGDGNWAENEQFF.

This chain connects TRBV18 to TRBJ1-5; 9 bases line up with TRBD1. The CDR3 consists of 14 residues. Per germline, CDR1 KGHSH and CDR2 LQKENI. V was pared by 3 bases and J by 7 bases, with 4 bases of the junction left unmatched. CDR3 nucleotide sequence: TGTGCCAGCTCACCGGACAGGGGTGAACAGCCCCAGCATTTT. This codes for CASSPDRGEQPQHF.

The V gene is TRBV12-3 or TRBV12-4, the J gene TRBJ1-2; 8 bases are a match to TRBD1. CDR3 length equals 15 residues. After removal of 6 bases from V and 4 bases from J, the junction contained 10 bases not matched to a gene. The chain's CDR3 is CASRAAGTGGYGYTF. The CDR3 DNA sequence: TGTGCCAGCAGAGCAGCCGGGACAGGCGGCTATGGCTACACCTTC.

This clonotype was counted many times. This sequence joins TRBV7-2 and TRBJ2-1; D unclear. The CDR3 runs 15 residues. Trimming stripped 1 base from V and 5 bases from J, with 12 bases between. Germline V lookup: CDR1 SGHTA, CDR2 FQGNSA. The CDR3 reads CASSLESGRNNEQFF. Here the CDR3 DNA reads TGTGCCAGCAGCTTAGAGAGTGGTAGGAACAATGAGCAGTTCTTC.

This clonotype was observed many times. The rearrangement links TRBV2 to TRBJ1-4, with D unclear. V was shortened by 9 bases and J by 7 bases, with 15 bases between the two germline ends. The CDR3 sequence is 13 residues long. Germline V gene data show CDR1 as SNHLY and CDR2 as FYNNEI. In nucleotides, the CDR3 is TGTGCCAGTACCGGGTCACCCCCTGAAAAACTGTTTTTT. Translated, it gives CASTGSPPEKLFF.

In this sample, this clonotype turned up many times. The chain is built from TRBV14 and TRBJ1-1; D gene unclear. Trimming took off 4 bases at V and 0 bases at J, with 6 bases between the two ends. The CDR3 length is 13 residues. CDR1 is SGHDN and CDR2 is FVKESK in the germline V gene. In DNA form, the CDR3 reads TGTGCCAGCAGCCGAGGGCTGAACACTGAAGCTTTCTTT. Translated: CASSRGLNTEAFF.

To note about this clonotype: This could be a read error, since a much larger clone is one nucleotide away. V is TRBV6-5 and J is TRBJ2-5; 8 bases align to TRBD1. The CDR3 is made up of 18 amino acids. Germline assignment: CDR1 MNHEY and CDR2 SVGAGI. With 2 bases clipped from V and 0 bases from J, the junction kept 11 bases outside the gene matches. CDR3 nucleotides: TGTGCCAGCAGTTACGGAGTCAGGGACAGGACGTACCAAGAGACCCAGTACTTC. It is translated as CASSYGVRDRTYQETQYF.

This clonotype was detected many times. The chain uses TRBV11-2 and TRBJ2-5, with 7 bases identical to TRBD2. Germline assignment: CDR1 SGHAT and CDR2 FQNNGV. The CDR3 is 13 residues long. V was pared by 5 bases and J by 3 bases, with 3 bases of the junction left unmatched. This CDR3 reads CASSLGTKETQYF. The CDR3 DNA reads as TGTGCCAGCAGCCTCGGGACTAAAGAGACCCAGTACTTC.

For this clonotype: This sequence may be a read error, since a much larger clone differs from it by one base. The chain has TRBV29-1 and TRBJ1-1; D possibly corresponds to TRBD1 (5 bases). CDR1 and CDR2 from the germline V gene are SQVTM and ANQGSEA. The length of the CDR3 is 13 residues. In nucleotides, the CDR3 is TGCAGCGCGGTCAGGGAGCCGAACACTGAAGCTCTCTTT. It codes for CSAVREPNTEALF.

At least ten counts were recorded for this clonotype. The chain recombines TRBV20-1 with TRBJ2-5; D is perhaps TRBD2 (6 bases). The ends were cut back, 3 bases at V and 1 base at J, with 12 bases in the middle. This CDR3 has 14 amino acids. Germline values: CDR1 DFQATT, CDR2 SNEGSKA (reference sequence). DNA of the CDR3: TGCAGTGCTAGGGGGGGAAGAACCCAAGAGACCCAGTACTTC. This encodes CSARGGRTQETQYF.

This clonotype was seen many times. J is TRBJ1-1 and V is TRBV29-1, with unresolved D. There are 14 residues in the CDR3. V was clipped by 3 bases and J by 4 bases, with 15 bases between them. Germline CDR1 is SQVTM and CDR2 is ANQGSEA. The chain's CDR3 is CSVELQEYGTEAFF. The CDR3 DNA reads as TGCAGCGTTGAGCTTCAGGAATACGGCACTGAAGCTTTCTTT.

The sample holds one count of this clonotype. The gene calls are TRBV24-1 and TRBJ2-1; tentatively, D is TRBD2 (5 bases). Germline V gene sequence: CDR1 KGHDR, CDR2 SFDVKD. Trimming cost V 1 base and J 1 base, with 13 bases left between them. The CDR3 contains 17 residues. The CDR3 coding sequence is TGTGCCACCAGTGATTTAGGCGGGTTCTCGTCCTACAATGAGCAGTTCTTC. Protein: CATSDLGGFSSYNEQFF.

This clonotype was counted at least ten times. The junction departs from the called germline gene at one end, perhaps through a read error. The chain joins TRBV20-1 to TRBJ2-7; D is possibly TRBD2 (6 bases). The CDR3 runs 15 residues. Germline assignment: CDR1 DFQATT and CDR2 SNEGSKA (reference sequence). In DNA, the CDR3 is TGCAGTGCCAGAGACAGACTAGGCCATCCCTACGAGCAGTACTTC. Encoded protein: CSARDRLGHPYEQYF.

This clonotype was recorded at least ten times. The gene calls are TRBV3-1 and TRBJ2-2; no firm D call. Germline V gene sequence: CDR1 LGHDT, CDR2 YNNKEL (reference sequence). Trimming removed 0 bases from V and 6 bases from J, with 5 bases in between. This CDR3 spans 13 amino acids. The CDR3: CASSQDWAGELFF. The CDR3 DNA sequence: TGTGCCAGCAGCCAAGATTGGGCCGGGGAGCTGTTTTTT.

This clonotype was found many times. The V gene is TRBV24-1, the J gene TRBJ2-5, with a weak D call TRBD1 (5 bases). V shed 5 bases and J shed 5 bases, with 8 bases lying between them. Germline V gene sequence: CDR1 KGHDR, CDR2 SFDVKD. The CDR3 runs 12 residues. The CDR3 DNA reads TGTGCCACCAGTGGACAGTTGGAGACCCAGTACTTC. As protein: CATSGQLETQYF.

At least ten counts were recorded for this clonotype. V usage is TRBV29-1 and J usage is TRBJ2-5; 12 bases match TRBD1. The CDR3 length is 14 residues. Trimming removed 7 bases from V and 1 base from J; junction bases left unmatched: 4. Germline CDR1 is SQVTM and CDR2 is ANQGSEA. CDR3 coding DNA: TGCAGCGCAAAGGGACAGGGGGCCCAAGAGACCCAGTACTTC. Its translation is CSAKGQGAQETQYF.

This clonotype has a single count. A much larger clone lies a single base off, so this may be a read error. This chain links TRBV28 with TRBJ2-7; 9 positions match TRBD1. Per the germline V gene, CDR1 is MDHEN and CDR2 is SYDVKM. CDR3 size: 15 residues. The CDR3 nucleotides read TGTGCCTGCAGCCGTCCCGGGACAGGGAACCTCGAGCAGTACTTC. Its translation: CACSRPGTGNLEQYF. The variable domain in full, with the rest retrieved from reference TRBV28 and TRBJ2-7, is DVKVTQSSRYLVKRTGEKVFLECVQDMDHENMFWYRQDPGLGLRLIYFSYDVKMKEKGDIPEGYSVSREKKERFSLILESASTNQTSMYLCACSRPGTGNLEQYFGPGTRLTVT.